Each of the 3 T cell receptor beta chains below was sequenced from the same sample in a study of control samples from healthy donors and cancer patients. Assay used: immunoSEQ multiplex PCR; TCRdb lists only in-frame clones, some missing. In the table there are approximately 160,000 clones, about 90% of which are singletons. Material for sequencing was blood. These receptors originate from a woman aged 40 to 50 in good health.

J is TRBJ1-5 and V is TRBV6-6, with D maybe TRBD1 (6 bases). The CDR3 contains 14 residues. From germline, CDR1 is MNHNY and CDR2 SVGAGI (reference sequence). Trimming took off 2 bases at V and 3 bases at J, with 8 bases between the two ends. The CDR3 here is CASSYQGPNQPQHF. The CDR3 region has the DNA TGTGCCAGCAGTTACCAGGGGCCCAATCAGCCCCAGCATTTT.

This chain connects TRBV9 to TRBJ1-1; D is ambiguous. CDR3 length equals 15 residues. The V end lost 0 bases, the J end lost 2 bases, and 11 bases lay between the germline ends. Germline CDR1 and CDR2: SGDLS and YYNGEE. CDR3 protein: CASSVGGKHNTEAFF. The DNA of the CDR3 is TGTGCCAGCAGCGTAGGCGGGAAGCACAACACTGAAGCTTTCTTT.

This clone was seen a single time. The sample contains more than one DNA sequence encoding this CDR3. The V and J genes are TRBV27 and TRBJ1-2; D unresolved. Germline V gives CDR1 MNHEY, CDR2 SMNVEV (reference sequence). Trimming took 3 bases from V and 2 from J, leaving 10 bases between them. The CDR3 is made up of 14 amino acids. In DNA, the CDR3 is TGTGCCAGCAGTTTTGGGCAAGGAAACTATGGCTACACCTTC. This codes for CASSFGQGNYGYTF.